The present T cell receptor (beta chain) was sequenced within a study of cytomegalovirus exposure and HLA in healthy donors. Researchers ran the PCR with 60 Vbeta and 13 Jbeta primers. Using immunoSEQ multiplex PCR, the repertoire was profiled, and TCRdb retains in-frame clones only, with some absent. The sample holds roughly 79,000 clones. V lost 4 bases, J lost 3 bases, and 3 bases stayed unmatched. Per the germline V gene, CDR1 is ENHRY and CDR2 is SYGVKD. This CDR3 comprises 14 residues. Sequencing was carried out using PBMCs. This chain links TRBV10-3 with TRBJ2-5, with 9 nucleotides matching TRBD1. This TCR came from a man aged 30-40 years in good health and CMV-seronegative. CDR3 in DNA: TGTGCCATCAGTGGGGGACAGGGTGAAGAGACCCAGTACTTC. Encoded protein: CAISGGQGEETQYF.